The 14 T cell receptor beta chains below all came from one sample that was sequenced in a study of blood T cell repertoires in COVID-19. Some clones are missing from TCRdb's copy, which holds only in-frame ones; the method was immunoSEQ multiplex PCR. The table shows 90,000 or so clones, with around 86% occurring only once. The sequenced material came from peripheral blood. Every receptor here comes from a man aged 60-69 years with acute or convalescent COVID-19.

The table lists this clone with a count of one. V usage is TRBV18 and J usage is TRBJ2-3; possibly TRBD2 for D (5 bases). V dropped 3 bases and J dropped 4 bases, with 8 bases sitting between them. Germline loops: CDR1 KGHSH, CDR2 LQKENI. The CDR3 loop spans 13 amino acids. Here the CDR3 reads CASSPSGADTQYF. As DNA, the CDR3 is TGTGCCAGCTCACCCTCCGGGGCAGATACGCAGTATTTT.

V is TRBV7-6 and J is TRBJ2-5; D perhaps matches TRBD2 (7 bases). The CDR3 extends over 18 amino acids. Looked up from germline, CDR1 is SGHVS and CDR2 is FNYEAQ. V lost 5 bases to trimming and J lost 5 bases, with 27 bases between them. This chain's CDR3 is CASSASRGQQPVGETQYF. The CDR3 bases are TGTGCCAGCAGCGCTTCGCGGGGGCAACAACCCGTTGGGGAGACCCAGTACTTC.

In DNA, the CDR3 is TGTGCCAGTAGTTCAACTAGCGGGAGTTCCTACGAGCAGTACTTC. Its translation is CASSSTSGSSYEQYF. The chain uses TRBV19 and TRBJ2-7, with 11 bases lining up with TRBD2. This CDR3 region has 15 residues. The germline V gene has CDR1 LNHDA and CDR2 SQIVND (reference sequence). V was pared by 5 bases and J by 1 base, with 4 bases of the junction left unmatched. Full variable domain (rest looked up from reference TRBV19 and TRBJ2-7): DGGITQSPKYLFRKEGQNVTLSCEQNLNHDAMYWYRQDPGQGLRLIYYSQIVNDFQKGDIAEGYSVSREKKESFPLTVTSAQKNPTAFYLCASSSTSGSSYEQYFGPGTRLTVT.

The chain has TRBV7-9 and TRBJ2-2; TRBD2 is a possible D gene (6 bases). The germline CDR1 and CDR2 sequences are SEHNR and FQNEAQ (reference sequence). Trimming cost V 3 bases and J 5 bases, with 13 bases left between them. This CDR3 has 15 residues. The CDR3 DNA reads TGTGCCAGCAGCTTCGAGGGAGGTGGGACCGGGGAGCTGTTTTTT. Protein sequence: CASSFEGGGTGELFF.

This chain joins TRBV6-5 and TRBJ1-3; D call uncertain. Germline CDR1 is MNHEY and CDR2 is SVGAGI. This CDR3 region has 15 residues. The V end was cut by 8 bases, the J end by 0 bases, with 14 bases between. This CDR3 is CASSKWEYSGNTIYF. CDR3 bases: TGTGCCAGCTCCAAGTGGGAGTACTCTGGAAACACCATATATTTT.

The chain combines TRBV29-1 with TRBJ2-5; D call uncertain. Germline V gene lookup returns CDR1 SQVTM and CDR2 ANQGSEA. The CDR3 is 12 amino acids. Trimming left V 4 bases short and J 5 bases short, with 11 bases between. Here the CDR3 reads CSVAQDRETQYF. The CDR3 DNA is TGCAGCGTTGCTCAGGATCGCGAGACCCAGTACTTC.

This chain uses TRBV27 with TRBJ1-1; tentatively, D is TRBD1 (5 bases). The CDR3 has 13 amino acids. The V and J ends lost 6 bases and 0 bases respectively, with 8 bases between them. Germline V lookup: CDR1 MNHEY, CDR2 SMNVEV (reference sequence). The CDR3 region has the DNA TGTGCCAGCAGCGACAGATTGAACACTGAAGCTTTCTTT. Amino acids: CASSDRLNTEAFF.

This chain uses TRBV2 with TRBJ2-7, with 8 bases that match TRBD1. Germline V gives CDR1 SNHLY, CDR2 FYNNEI. This CDR3 has 14 amino acids. The junction had 7 bases not matched to a gene; V was cut back by 5 bases and J by 4 bases. The CDR3 is CASSPYRGSYEQYF. The DNA for the CDR3 is TGTGCCAGCAGTCCTTACAGGGGGTCGTACGAGCAGTACTTC.

This sequence joins TRBV6-2 or TRBV6-3 and TRBJ2-1, with D possibly TRBD1 on 5 matching bases. Per germline, CDR1 MNHEY and CDR2 SVGEGT. V was shortened by 2 bases and J by 6 bases, with 14 bases between the two germline ends. CDR3 length equals 15 residues. The CDR3 protein is CASSYDPRVGNEQFF. The CDR3 bases are TGTGCCAGCAGTTACGACCCCAGGGTCGGCAATGAGCAGTTCTTC.

The J gene is TRBJ1-1, the V gene TRBV5-4; D is unresolved. This CDR3 is built from 13 residues. V lost 3 bases, J lost 5 bases, and 11 bases lay in between. Germline V gives CDR1 SGHNT, CDR2 YYREEE (reference sequence). The CDR3 DNA sequence: TGTGCCAGCAGCTGGGCCGGGAGAACTGAAGCTTTCTTT. Its protein is CASSWAGRTEAFF. Full variable domain (missing parts from reference TRBV5-4 and TRBJ1-1): ETGVTQSPTHLIKTRGQQVTLRCSSQSGHNTVSWYQQALGQGPQFIFQYYREEENGRGNFPPRFSGLQFPNYSSELNVNALELDDSALYLCASSWAGRTEAFFGQGTRLTVV.

V usage is TRBV27 and J usage is TRBJ2-5; maybe TRBD2 (5 bases). The CDR3 is 15 amino acids. Germline V gives CDR1 MNHEY, CDR2 SMNVEV (reference sequence). The V end lost 0 bases, the J end lost 3 bases, and 11 bases lay between the germline ends. The chain's CDR3 is CASSLSVDFEETQYF. Written as DNA, the CDR3 is TGTGCCAGCAGTTTATCGGTGGACTTCGAAGAGACCCAGTACTTC.

This chain joins TRBV30 and TRBJ2-5; D might be TRBD2 (6 bases). With 5 bases removed from V and 4 bases from J, the gap between germline ends came to 17 bases. Germline V CDR1 and CDR2: GTSNPN, SVGIG (reference sequence). This CDR3 region has 14 residues. The CDR3 bases are TGTGCCTGGGATCCGGGATCAGCGGGAGAGACCCAGTACTTC. This encodes CAWDPGSAGETQYF.

The gene calls are TRBV5-1 and TRBJ2-2; 7 bases map to TRBD1. The CDR3 has 16 amino acids. J was trimmed by 5 bases and V by 4 bases; bases with no gene match: 11. Germline CDR1 and CDR2: SGHRS and YFSETQ. Written as DNA, the CDR3 is TGCGCCAGCAGCAATAGAACAGGGGTGGGAACCGGGGAGCTGTTTTTT. As protein: CASSNRTGVGTGELFF.

The chain's CDR3 is CASSKYRGREGRRRETQYF. The CDR3 bases are TGTGCCAGCAGCAAGTACCGTGGGCGGGAGGGTAGGAGGCGAGAGACCCAGTACTTC. The rearrangement joins TRBV14 to TRBJ2-5, with 9 bases matching TRBD2. There are 19 residues in the CDR3. V shed 5 bases and J 4 bases; nucleotides not matched to a gene: 20. The germline CDR1 and CDR2 sequences are SGHDN and FVKESK.